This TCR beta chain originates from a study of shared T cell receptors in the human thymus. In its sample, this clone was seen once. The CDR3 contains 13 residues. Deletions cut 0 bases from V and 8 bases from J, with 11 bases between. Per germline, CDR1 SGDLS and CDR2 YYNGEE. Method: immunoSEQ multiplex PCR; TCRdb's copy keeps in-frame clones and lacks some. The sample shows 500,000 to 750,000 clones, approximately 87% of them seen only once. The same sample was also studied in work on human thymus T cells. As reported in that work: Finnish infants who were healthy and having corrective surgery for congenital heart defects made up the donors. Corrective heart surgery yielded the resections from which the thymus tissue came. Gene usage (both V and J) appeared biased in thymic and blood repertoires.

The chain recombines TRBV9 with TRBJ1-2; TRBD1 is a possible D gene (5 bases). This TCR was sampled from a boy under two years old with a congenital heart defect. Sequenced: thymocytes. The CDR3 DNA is TGTGCCAGCAGCGTAGAAAGGGGCGAAGGCTACACCTTC. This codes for CASSVERGEGYTF. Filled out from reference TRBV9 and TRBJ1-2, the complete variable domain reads DSGVTQTPKHLITATGQRVTLRCSPRSGDLSVYWYQQSLDQGLQFLIQYYNGEERAKGNILERFSAQQFPDLHSELNLSSLELGDSALYFCASSVERGEGYTFGSGTRLTVV.